Shown below are 16 T cell receptor beta chains from a single sample sequenced in a study of shared clonotypes between healthy human individuals. Profiling relied on immunoSEQ multiplex PCR, and the TCRdb table lists in-frame clones only, not all of them. Altogether about 2.4 million clones are present, about 92% being singletons, with the ten largest covering 0.11% to 0.15%. Specimen: naive CD4+ T cells sorted from blood. The subset: CD45RA+ positively selected. These receptors were collected from a man younger than 35 in good health.

The chain employs TRBV19 and TRBJ1-2; TRBD1 matches at 7 bases. The CDR3 is made up of 13 amino acids. From germline, CDR1 is LNHDA and CDR2 SQIVND (reference sequence). V was clipped by 9 bases and J by 5 bases; unmatched bases: 9. The CDR3 sequence: CASLQGINYGYTF. DNA of the CDR3: TGTGCCAGCCTACAGGGGATTAATTATGGCTACACCTTC.

The chain is built from TRBV4-1 and TRBJ2-1; unclear D gene. Trimming removed 0 bases at V and 6 bases at J, with 12 bases between. The CDR3 is 15 residues long. Germline V gene sequence: CDR1 MGHRA, CDR2 YSYEKL. The CDR3 DNA reads as TGCGCCAGCAGCCAAGAGGGCAGGCGGAGCAATGAGCAGTTCTTC. It codes for CASSQEGRRSNEQFF.

The rearrangement links TRBV30 to TRBJ2-2; D unclear. V lost 3 bases and J lost 5, with 4 bases in between. CDR1 and CDR2 (germline): GTSNPN, SVGIG (reference sequence). The CDR3 length is 11 residues. CDR3 residues: CAWRETGELFF. CDR3 DNA: TGTGCCTGGAGGGAGACCGGGGAGCTGTTTTTT.

The V gene is TRBV9, the J gene TRBJ1-6, with 9 bases fitting TRBD1. Germline V CDR1 and CDR2: SGDLS, YYNGEE. The CDR3 runs 17 residues. Losses at the gene ends were 2 bases for V and 0 bases for J; bases not matched to a gene: 3. CDR3 coding DNA: TGTGCCAGCAGCGTTGGACAGGGGAGCTCCTATAATTCACCCCTCCACTTT. Amino acid sequence: CASSVGQGSSYNSPLHF.

The chain uses TRBV5-1 and TRBJ2-3, with D perhaps TRBD1 or TRBD2 (6 bases each). CDR3 length: 15 residues. The germline V gene encodes CDR1 SGHRS and CDR2 YFSETQ. Trimming took off 5 bases at V and 2 bases at J, with 15 bases between the two ends. Here the CDR3 DNA reads TGCGCCAGCAGAATAGGGGGGTCTTTCACAGATACGCAGTATTTT. Protein product: CASRIGGSFTDTQYF.

This clone was recorded once. Here the CDR3 DNA reads TGTGCCTGCACCCGTGGGGTCGGGTACACTGAAGCTTTCTTT. It specifies CACTRGVGYTEAFF. The V gene is TRBV5-4, the J gene TRBJ1-1, with D unclear. The CDR3 is made up of 14 amino acids. V was pared by 10 bases and J by 3 bases, with 19 bases between. Germline V gene data show CDR1 as SGHNT and CDR2 as YYREEE (reference sequence).

This clone was detected a few times. The chain joins TRBV30 to TRBJ1-2; D uncertain. Trimming cost V 6 bases and J 2 bases, with 10 bases left between them. The CDR3 sequence is 12 residues long. The germline CDR1 and CDR2 sequences are GTSNPN and SVGIG (reference sequence). This CDR3 reads CACRTANYGYTF. CDR3 nucleotide sequence: TGTGCCTGCAGGACTGCGAACTATGGCTACACCTTC.

The rearrangement joins TRBV12-5 to TRBJ2-3; maybe TRBD2 (7 bases). V lost 6 bases and J lost 1, with 17 bases in between. The length of the CDR3 is 16 residues. The germline gives CDR1 LGHNT, CDR2 FRNRAP. This CDR3 is CASGPSGRGRTDTQYF. The CDR3 DNA sequence: TGTGCTAGTGGGCCTTCGGGGCGGGGGCGCACAGATACGCAGTATTTT.

This rearrangement joins TRBV9 to TRBJ2-1; the match to TRBD2 covers 7 bases. V gave up 3 bases and J gave up 3 bases; unmatched junction bases: 6. The germline gives CDR1 SGDLS, CDR2 YYNGEE. The CDR3 has 15 residues. The CDR3 nucleotides are TGTGCCAGCAGCGAGGGACTATCGGTCTACAATGAGCAGTTCTTC. Translation: CASSEGLSVYNEQFF.

The V and J genes are TRBV6-6 and TRBJ2-3; no clear D gene. The CDR3 covers 16 residues. CDR1 and CDR2 (germline): MNHNY, SVGAGI (reference sequence). V lost 4 bases and J 1 base, leaving 15 bases between the germline ends. CDR3 amino acids: CASSSTETLGTDTQYF. For the CDR3, the DNA is TGTGCCAGCAGTTCCACCGAGACTTTGGGCACAGATACGCAGTATTTT.

The chain employs TRBV11-2 and TRBJ2-1, with D tentatively TRBD1 (6 bases). Germline V gene lookup returns CDR1 SGHAT and CDR2 FQNNGV. The CDR3 sequence is 18 residues long. Trimming stripped 5 bases from V and 0 bases from J, with 20 bases between. The CDR3 DNA sequence: TGTGCCAGCAGCCATAAGAGCAAGACAGGTGGCTCCTACAATGAGCAGTTCTTC. Translated: CASSHKSKTGGSYNEQFF.

The chain joins TRBV28 to TRBJ2-7, with D possibly matching TRBD1 (6 bases). The germline V gene has CDR1 MDHEN and CDR2 SYDVKM. This CDR3 is 14 amino acids long. V was shortened by 3 bases and J by 7 bases, with 16 bases between the two germline ends. CDR3 protein: CASSFRGQLAEQYF. The CDR3 DNA follows: TGTGCCAGCAGTTTCCGCGGACAGTTGGCTGAGCAGTACTTC.

The chain combines TRBV10-3 with TRBJ2-3, with 8 bases fitting TRBD2. Germline values: CDR1 ENHRY, CDR2 SYGVKD. After removal of 10 bases from V and 0 bases from J, the junction contained 6 bases not matched to a gene. The CDR3 runs to 14 residues. The CDR3 nucleotides are TGTGCCACCACCGGGACTAGGAGCACAGATACGCAGTATTTT. Protein product: CATTGTRSTDTQYF.

This clone is a singleton in its sample. V and J are TRBV7-8 and TRBJ1-2; 9 bases agree with TRBD1. Germline assignment: CDR1 SGHVS and CDR2 FQNEAQ. The trim removed 5 bases at V and 3 bases at J, leaving 10 bases unmatched. This CDR3 is built from 16 residues. In DNA form, the CDR3 reads TGTGCCAGCAGCCAATCTGCCGGACAGGGGCACTATGGCTACACCTTC. Its protein product is CASSQSAGQGHYGYTF.

The CDR3 sequence is CASSPGTGTGYEQFF. The DNA of the CDR3 is TGTGCCAGCTCACCCGGGACAGGCACAGGCTATGAGCAGTTCTTC. V usage is TRBV18 and J usage is TRBJ2-1, with 8 positions matching TRBD1. The germline V gene encodes CDR1 KGHSH and CDR2 LQKENI. The CDR3 contains 15 residues. J gave up 8 bases and V 3 bases, and 9 bases lay outside the gene matches.

The V gene is TRBV27, the J gene TRBJ1-5, with 10 bases fitting TRBD1. The CDR3 contains 16 residues. V shed 2 bases and J 2 bases; nucleotides not matched to a gene: 3. Per the germline V gene, CDR1 is MNHEY and CDR2 is SMNVEV (reference sequence). CDR3 in DNA: TGTGCCAGCAGTTTAAGGGGGACAGGGGGCAATCAGCCCCAGCATTTT. Its protein is CASSLRGTGGNQPQHF.